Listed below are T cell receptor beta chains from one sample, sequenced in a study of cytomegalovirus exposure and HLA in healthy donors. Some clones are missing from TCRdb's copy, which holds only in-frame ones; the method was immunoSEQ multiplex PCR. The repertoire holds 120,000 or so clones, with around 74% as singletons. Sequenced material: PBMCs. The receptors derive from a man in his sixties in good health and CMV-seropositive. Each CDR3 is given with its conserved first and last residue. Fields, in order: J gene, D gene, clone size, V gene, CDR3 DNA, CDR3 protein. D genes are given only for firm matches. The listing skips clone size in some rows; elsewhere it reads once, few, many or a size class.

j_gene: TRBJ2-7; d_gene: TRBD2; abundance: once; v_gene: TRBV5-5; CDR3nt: TGTGCCAGCAGCTTGGGGCTAGCGGGGGGCCTTACCTACGAGCAGTACTTC; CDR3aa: CASSLGLAGGLTYEQYF
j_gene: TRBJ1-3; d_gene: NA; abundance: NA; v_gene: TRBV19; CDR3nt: TGTGCCAGTGATACTTCCTACTCTGGAAACACCATATATTTT; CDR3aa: CASDTSYSGNTIYF
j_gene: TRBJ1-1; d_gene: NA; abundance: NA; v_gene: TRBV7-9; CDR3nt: TGTGCCAGCAGCTTAGATCGGGTAGCTTTCTTT; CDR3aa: CASSLDRVAFF
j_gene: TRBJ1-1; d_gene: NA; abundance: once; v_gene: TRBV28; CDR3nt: TGTGCCAGCAGTCCCCCTAGGGGCACTGAAGCTTTCTTT; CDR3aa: CASSPPRGTEAFF
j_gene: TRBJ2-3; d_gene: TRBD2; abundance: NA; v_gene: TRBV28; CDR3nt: TGTGCCAGCAGTTCGTCGGGACTAGCGGGAGGGCTCAAAGGCACAGATACGCAGTATTTT; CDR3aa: CASSSSGLAGGLKGTDTQYF
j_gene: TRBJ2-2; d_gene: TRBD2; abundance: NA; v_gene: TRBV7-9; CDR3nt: TGTTCCAGCAGCCCCTCCAAACTAGCGGGAGGAGCTCCCGGGGAGCTGTTTTTT; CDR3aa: CSSSPSKLAGGAPGELFF
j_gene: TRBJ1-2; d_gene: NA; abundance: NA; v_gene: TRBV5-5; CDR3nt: TGTGCCAGCAGCTTGAATCGGGGGATAGGGGGCTACACCTTC; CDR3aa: CASSLNRGIGGYTF
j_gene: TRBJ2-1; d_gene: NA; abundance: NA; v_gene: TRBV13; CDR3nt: TGTGCCAGCAGCTTCGCCCAATTGGGACTTTCCTACAATGAGCAGTTCTTC; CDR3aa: CASSFAQLGLSYNEQFF
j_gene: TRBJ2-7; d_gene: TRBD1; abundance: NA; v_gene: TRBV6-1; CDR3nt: TGTGCCAGCAGAAATCAGGGGGCGGCCTACGAGCAGTACTTC; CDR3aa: CASRNQGAAYEQYF
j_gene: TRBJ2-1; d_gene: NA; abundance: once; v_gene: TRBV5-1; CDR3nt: TGCGCCAGCAGCCCACAGGGAGGGTCTTACAATGAGCAGTTCTTC; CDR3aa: CASSPQGGSYNEQFF
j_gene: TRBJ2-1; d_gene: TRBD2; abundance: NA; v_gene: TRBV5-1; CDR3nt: TGCGCCAGCAGAAACCAAGCGGGGAATAGTTACAATGAGCAGTTCTTC; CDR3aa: CASRNQAGNSYNEQFF